These 26 T cell receptor beta chains were sequenced from one sample in a study of blood T cells in healthy people across ages. The use of a sample-barcoded 5' primer and a J-beta primer mix characterized a second PCR of 7 to 11 cycles. Each CDR3 protein gets one entry after TCRdb re-called the 5' RACE reads with MiXCR. The sample comprises about 720,000 distinct CDR3 sequences, 22% of which are singletons, and roughly 22% rests with the top ten. The sequenced sample was blood. Receptors originate from a man aged 65 to 79 in good health.

J is TRBJ2-2 and V is TRBV12-3 or TRBV12-4; the match to TRBD1 covers 7 bases. The CDR3 runs to 13 residues. Trimming took 11 bases from V and 2 from J; bases not matched to a gene: 5. The CDR3 DNA reads as TGTGCCGCACAGGGGCTTAACACCGGGGAGCTGTTTTTT. Encoded protein: CAAQGLNTGELFF.

Many counts were recorded for this clonotype. The DNA for the CDR3 is TGTGCCAGCAGCCGCAGGGGCCCGACTAATGAAAAACTGTTTTTT. Its translation is CASSRRGPTNEKLFF. The gene calls are TRBV14 and TRBJ1-4; tentatively, D is TRBD1 (6 bases). The V and J ends lost 4 bases and 2 bases respectively, with 11 bases between them. Germline V gene lookup returns CDR1 SGHDN and CDR2 FVKESK. There are 15 residues in the CDR3.

The chain employs TRBV29-1 and TRBJ2-1; D perhaps matches TRBD1 (5 bases). Per germline, CDR1 SQVTM and CDR2 ANQGSEA. The CDR3 consists of 14 residues. V was trimmed by 3 bases and J by 9 bases, leaving 18 bases between them. In DNA, the CDR3 is TGCAGCGTTGATGGTAAGGGTGGGGCCAGTGAGCAGTTCTTC. This codes for CSVDGKGGASEQFF.

This clonotype was counted ten times or more. The chain recombines TRBV4-1 with TRBJ2-7; the D gene is possibly TRBD2 (5 bases). Germline CDR1 MGHRA, CDR2 YSYEKL. Trimming took off 0 bases at V and 4 bases at J, with 13 bases between the two ends. The CDR3 contains 15 residues. The CDR3 loop reads CASSQDRLALYEQYF. CDR3 in DNA: TGCGCCAGCAGCCAAGACAGGCTAGCTCTTTACGAGCAGTACTTC.

In its sample, this clonotype was seen a few times. J is TRBJ2-1 and V is TRBV28; D possibly corresponds to TRBD1 (5 bases). The last part of the DNA fits TRBJ2-7 better; the J call may be wrong. The CDR3 totals 13 residues. CDR1 is MDHEN and CDR2 is SYDVKM in the germline V gene. The CDR3: CASSSGHTREQYF. The CDR3 DNA is TGTGCCAGCAGTTCAGGACATACCCGCGAGCAGTACTTC.

This clonotype was counted only a few times. V is TRBV20-1 and J is TRBJ2-5; D gene ambiguous. Trimming stripped 3 bases from V and 3 bases from J, with 8 bases between. The CDR3 spans 12 residues. Germline values: CDR1 DFQATT, CDR2 SNEGSKA (reference sequence). The CDR3 reads CSASKGKETQYF. The CDR3 DNA follows: TGCAGTGCTAGCAAAGGCAAAGAGACCCAGTACTTC.

The rearrangement links TRBV5-6 to TRBJ1-4, with D perhaps matching TRBD1 (5 bases). The V gene's germline CDR1 is SGHDT and CDR2 YYEEEE. V was shortened by 0 bases and J by 10 bases, with 19 bases between the two germline ends. CDR3 size: 16 residues. CDR3: CASSLEPGRDRVKLFF. In DNA form, the CDR3 reads TGTGCCAGCAGCTTGGAACCGGGACGGGATCGGGTAAAACTGTTTTTT.

V and J are TRBV7-9 and TRBJ2-3; possibly TRBD2 for D (6 bases). The germline CDR1 and CDR2 sequences are SEHNR and FQNEAQ (reference sequence). Trimming removed 5 bases at V and 6 bases at J, with 30 bases between. The CDR3 sequence is 19 residues long. CDR3 sequence reads: CASSRRGRSRVLALDTQYF. CDR3 nucleotides: TGTGCCAGCAGCCGAAGAGGGAGGAGCCGGGTTTTAGCGCTGGATACGCAGTATTTT.

The rearrangement uses TRBV7-9 and TRBJ1-1; D is ambiguous. CDR3 length: 11 residues. CDR1 and CDR2 from the germline V gene are SEHNR and FQNEAQ (reference sequence). The V gene lost 1 base and the J gene lost 9 bases, with 6 bases spanning the gap. The CDR3, as DNA: TGTGCCAGCAGCTTAGGTCAGAAAGCTTTCTTT. Translation gives CASSLGQKAFF.

This clonotype was seen ten or more times. CDR3 sequence: CASSLRTGQETQYF. The DNA of the CDR3 is TGTGCCAGCAGCCTACGGACAGGGCAAGAGACCCAGTACTTC. The chain has TRBV7-9 and TRBJ2-5, with 8 bases identical to TRBD1. V gave up 5 bases and J gave up 2 bases; unmatched junction bases: 4. Germline V lookup: CDR1 SEHNR, CDR2 FQNEAQ (reference sequence). CDR3 size: 14 residues.

Only a few counts were recorded for this clonotype. The chain carries TRBV28 and TRBJ2-2; D unresolved. Trimming shortened V by 1 base and J by 8 bases, and 8 bases separated the two germline ends. The CDR3 consists of 13 residues. CDR1 and CDR2 from the germline V gene are MDHEN and SYDVKM. In nucleotides, the CDR3 is TGTGCCAGCAGTTTATCCCGGGCTGGGGAGCTGTTTTTT. Translating gives CASSLSRAGELFF.

This sequence joins TRBV7-8 and TRBJ2-1; 7 nucleotides match TRBD2. Germline assignment: CDR1 SGHVS and CDR2 FQNEAQ. The trim removed 2 bases at V and 7 bases at J, leaving 8 bases unmatched. This CDR3 contains 15 residues. CDR3 residues: CASSLSGGSVNEQFF. The DNA for the CDR3 is TGTGCCAGCAGCTTATCGGGCGGGAGTGTTAATGAGCAGTTCTTC. The variable domain in full, with the rest retrieved from reference TRBV7-8 and TRBJ2-1, is GAGVSQSPRYKVAKRGQDVALRCDPISGHVSLFWYQQALGQGPEFLTYFQNEAQLDKSGLPSDRFFAERPEGSVSTLKIQRTQQEDSAVYLCASSLSGGSVNEQFFGPGTRLTVL.

The chain joins TRBV7-9 to TRBJ2-1, with a weak D call TRBD1 (6 bases). Between the trimmed V and J ends, which lost 5 bases and 7 bases, there was a span of 15 bases. From germline, CDR1 is SEHNR and CDR2 FQNEAQ (reference sequence). The CDR3 covers 14 residues. CDR3 sequence: CASSTPRQENEQFF. The CDR3 nucleotides read TGTGCCAGCAGCACCCCCAGACAGGAAAATGAGCAGTTCTTC.

In this sample, this clonotype turned up a few times. The chain joins TRBV10-3 to TRBJ2-3, with a possible D match to TRBD1 (5 bases). The CDR3 is made up of 14 amino acids. Germline CDR1 and CDR2: ENHRY and SYGVKD. The V end lost 6 bases, the J end lost 2 bases, and 12 bases lay between the germline ends. The CDR3 protein is CAIRATGHTDTQYF. Written as DNA, the CDR3 is TGTGCCATCAGAGCCACCGGACACACAGATACGCAGTATTTT.

In its sample, this clonotype was seen a few times. The genes are TRBV13 and TRBJ2-1; TRBD1 matches at 7 bases. The ends lost 5 bases at V and 6 bases at J; junction bases unmatched: 16. This CDR3 spans 17 amino acids. In germline, CDR1 is PRHDT, CDR2 FYEKMQ (reference sequence). The CDR3 reads CASSAFPSLRQGNEQFF. Written as DNA, the CDR3 is TGTGCCAGCAGCGCATTCCCCTCCTTGAGACAGGGCAATGAGCAGTTCTTC. The variable domain in full, completed from reference TRBV13 and TRBJ2-1, reads AAGVIQSPRHLIKEKRETATLKCYPIPRHDTVYWYQQGPGQDPQFLISFYEKMQSDKGSIPDRFSAQQFSDYHSELNMSSLELGDSALYFCASSAFPSLRQGNEQFFGPGTRLTVL.

The V call is TRBV20-1, the J call TRBJ2-5; TRBD2 matches 8 bases. The last part of the DNA fits TRBJ2-1 better; the J call may be wrong. Germline lookup yields CDR1 DFQATT and CDR2 SNEGSKA (reference sequence). This CDR3 region has 14 residues. In DNA form, the CDR3 reads TGCAGTGCTGCGGGGGGCCCGAGGGTTGATGAGCAGTTCTTC. Its translation is CSAAGGPRVDEQFF.

This clonotype was found a few times. The J gene is TRBJ2-5, the V gene TRBV15, with D unresolved. Germline V gene data show CDR1 as LNHNV and CDR2 as YYDKDF (reference sequence). The CDR3 spans 16 residues. Trimming shortened V by 1 base and J by 5 bases, and 17 bases separated the two germline ends. The DNA for the CDR3 is TGTGCCACCAGCAGAGTTGGTAACCTCGTCCGTGAGACCCAGTACTTC. This sequence encodes CATSRVGNLVRETQYF.

This clonotype has a handful of counts. The chain joins TRBV28 to TRBJ2-7, with 10 nucleotides matching TRBD1. The germline V gene has CDR1 MDHEN and CDR2 SYDVKM. The CDR3 is 15 residues long. Trimming removed 7 bases from V and 1 base from J; junction bases left unmatched: 7. CDR3 in amino acids: CASTPADRGSYEQYF. CDR3 nucleotides: TGTGCCAGCACGCCCGCGGACAGGGGGTCCTACGAGCAGTACTTC.

V and J are TRBV7-8 and TRBJ2-3, with TRBD2 as a possible D gene (9 bases). Trimming removed 2 bases from V and 2 bases from J, with 32 bases in between. This CDR3 has 22 residues. Germline V gene lookup returns CDR1 SGHVS and CDR2 FQNEAQ. The CDR3 reads CASSLMFGGRGRLAGITDTQYF. CDR3 DNA sequence: TGTGCCAGCAGCTTAATGTTCGGGGGCAGGGGGCGCCTAGCGGGGATCACAGATACGCAGTATTTT. Together with reference TRBV7-8 and TRBJ2-3, the CDR3 gives the full variable domain: GAGVSQSPRYKVAKRGQDVALRCDPISGHVSLFWYQQALGQGPEFLTYFQNEAQLDKSGLPSDRFFAERPEGSVSTLKIQRTQQEDSAVYLCASSLMFGGRGRLAGITDTQYFGPGTRLTVL.

The chain has TRBV3-1 and TRBJ2-1; 8 positions match TRBD2. With 8 bases clipped from V and 8 bases from J, the junction kept 8 bases outside the gene matches. This CDR3 is 13 amino acids long. Germline CDR1 LGHDT, CDR2 YNNKEL (reference sequence). In nucleotides, the CDR3 is TGTGCCAGCGGGCGAGCGGGAGTCTATGAGCAGTTCTTC. It specifies CASGRAGVYEQFF.

The table lists this clonotype with a few counts. J is TRBJ2-3 and V is TRBV20-1; 12 nucleotides match TRBD2. V shed 8 bases and J 5 bases; nucleotides not matched to a gene: 8. This CDR3 is 14 amino acids long. Per germline, CDR1 DFQATT and CDR2 SNEGSKA (reference sequence). The DNA for the CDR3 is TGCAGTACCAGACTAGCGGGAGTGGTAGATACGCAGTATTTT. Residues: CSTRLAGVVDTQYF.

This clonotype was observed once. An end of the junction does not agree with germline; a read error may underlie this. The chain employs TRBV10-3 and TRBJ2-3; 7 bases map to TRBD2. Germline CDR1 is ENHRY and CDR2 is SYGVKD. The CDR3 runs 14 residues. CDR3 sequence reads: CAISSMTSTDMQYF. CDR3 sequence (DNA): TGTGCCATCAGTTCCATGACTAGCACAGATATGCAGTATTTT.

The rearrangement joins TRBV25-1 to TRBJ2-5; 7 bases agree with TRBD2. TRBJ2-7 explains the end of the DNA better; the J call may be wrong. Germline-derived CDR1 and CDR2 are MGHDK and SYGVNS. This CDR3 is built from 16 residues. The CDR3: CASSDVTGGLSYEQYF. In nucleotides, the CDR3 is TGTGCCAGCAGTGATGTGACGGGGGGTCTGTCCTACGAGCAGTACTTC.

The chain employs TRBV18 and TRBJ2-1; D perhaps matches TRBD2 (5 bases). V shed 2 bases and J shed 4 bases, with 6 bases lying between them. The germline CDR1 and CDR2 sequences are KGHSH and LQKENI. The CDR3 has 13 residues. The CDR3 spells CASSPEGYNEQFF. DNA of the CDR3: TGTGCCAGCTCACCAGAGGGTTACAATGAGCAGTTCTTC.

This chain connects TRBV6-1 to TRBJ2-1, with 8 bases lining up with TRBD2. Trimming removed 2 bases from V and 7 bases from J; junction bases left unmatched: 10. Germline V gene sequence: CDR1 MNHNS, CDR2 SASEGT. The CDR3 loop spans 16 amino acids. The CDR3 DNA follows: TGTGCCAGCAGTGAACAGCCGGGGGGGGGCCCAAATGAGCAGTTCTTC. Protein product: CASSEQPGGGPNEQFF.

The chain links TRBV6-2 or TRBV6-3 to TRBJ2-5; TRBD2 agrees at 10 bases. The CDR3 has 17 residues. Germline CDR1 MNHEY, CDR2 SVGEGT. Trimming at V came to 6 bases and at J to 5 bases, leaving 15 bases not matched to a gene. The CDR3 sequence is CASRPPLGLAAVETQYF. The CDR3, as DNA: TGTGCCAGCAGACCACCACTAGGACTAGCGGCTGTTGAGACCCAGTACTTC.